The rows below give T cell receptor beta chains drawn from one sample of a study of blood T cell repertoires in COVID-19. Clones were sequenced by immunoSEQ multiplex PCR, and TCRdb holds only the in-frame ones, with some missing. The sample shows about 190,000 clones, around nine tenths of them seen only once. Sequencing was performed on peripheral blood. All receptors come from a woman aged 35 to 49 who had recovered from COVID-19. The conserved cysteine and the conserved F or W are not part of the CDR3 here. A D gene is named only where the DNA matches it firmly.

j_gene,len,v_gene,d_gene,CDR3aa
TRBJ1-6,11,TRBV12-3/TRBV12-4,TRBD1,ASSGTVNSPLH
TRBJ2-7,13,TRBV27,TRBD1,ASSLSGQGAYEQY
TRBJ1-3,16,TRBV9,TRBD1,ASSVGDRTLTSGNTIY
TRBJ2-3,10,TRBV3-1/TRBV3-2,.,ASSRRTDTQY
TRBJ2-3,14,TRBV4-1,.,ASSPSEHSPTDTQY
TRBJ2-3,14,TRBV21-1,.,ASSKRGTTFTDTQY
TRBJ2-7,10,TRBV7-9,.,ASSVGSYEQY
TRBJ1-2,10,TRBV7-2,.,ASSSRGYGYT
TRBJ1-1,12,TRBV19,.,ASSLLTGNTEAF
TRBJ2-1,13,TRBV18,TRBD1,ASSPDRGEYNEQF
TRBJ1-3,14,TRBV18,TRBD1,ASSPRQGAGGNTIY